This paragraph covers one T cell receptor beta chain sequence. This record belongs to a study of T cell changes during pregnancy in multiple sclerosis. Germline V gives CDR1 LNHNV, CDR2 YYDKDF (reference sequence). The V and J ends lost 0 bases and 9 bases respectively, with 12 bases between them. The CDR3 is 14 amino acids. Profiling relied on immunoSEQ multiplex PCR, and the TCRdb table lists in-frame clones only, not all of them. The profile shows tens of thousands of clones, 88% of them singletons. The material sequenced was peripheral blood, taken before pregnancy. The rearrangement joins TRBV15 to TRBJ2-1; unclear D gene. The receptor was isolated from a female donor with multiple sclerosis, enrolled in a pregnancy study. In nucleotides, the CDR3 is TGTGCCACCAGCAGAGATCTGGCCGTGGCTGAGCAGTTCTTC. It codes for CATSRDLAVAEQFF.